The rows below give T cell receptor beta chains drawn from one sample of a study of cytomegalovirus exposure and HLA in healthy donors. Sequencing was performed with immunoSEQ multiplex PCR; in TCRdb, only in-frame clones are kept and a portion is missing. The sample holds around 120,000 clones, approximately 80% seen once. The source material was PBMCs. Receptor source: a man aged 50 or older in good health and CMV-seronegative. Both conserved end residues are part of each CDR3. The order of the fields is CDR3 protein, CDR3 DNA, D gene, J gene, clone size, V gene. A D gene is named only where the DNA matches it firmly. Size values are once, few and many counts, or a class for expanded clones, and some rows have none.

CDR3aa: CASTNYDEQFF; CDR3nt: TGTGCCAGCACCAACTATGATGAGCAGTTCTTC; d_gene: NA; j_gene: TRBJ2-1; abundance: NA; v_gene: TRBV7-9
CDR3aa: CASSLGAFYGYTF; CDR3nt: TGTGCCAGCAGCTTAGGGGCCTTCTATGGCTACACCTTC; d_gene: NA; j_gene: TRBJ1-2; abundance: once; v_gene: TRBV11-2
CDR3aa: CASSWAQGPGELFF; CDR3nt: TGTGCCAGCAGTTGGGCGCAGGGGCCCGGGGAGCTGTTTTTT; d_gene: NA; j_gene: TRBJ2-2; abundance: NA; v_gene: TRBV2
CDR3aa: CAWASGVTEAFF; CDR3nt: TGTGCCTGGGCCTCCGGTGTCACTGAAGCTTTCTTT; d_gene: NA; j_gene: TRBJ1-1; abundance: NA; v_gene: TRBV30
CDR3aa: CASSLVQNYGYTF; CDR3nt: TGCGCCAGCAGCTTGGTTCAAAACTATGGCTACACCTTC; d_gene: NA; j_gene: TRBJ1-2; abundance: once; v_gene: TRBV5-1
CDR3aa: CSSSFGQGQAFF; CDR3nt: TGTTCCAGCAGCTTCGGACAGGGACAAGCTTTCTTT; d_gene: TRBD1; j_gene: TRBJ1-1; abundance: NA; v_gene: TRBV7-9
CDR3aa: CASSTGGKNSPLHF; CDR3nt: TGTGCCAGCTCAACAGGGGGAAAGAATTCACCCCTCCACTTT; d_gene: TRBD1; j_gene: TRBJ1-6; abundance: NA; v_gene: TRBV18
CDR3aa: CASSEAPTSTSAEQFF; CDR3nt: TGTGCCAGCAGTGAAGCGCCCACCTCGACTAGCGCGGAGCAGTTCTTC; d_gene: TRBD2; j_gene: TRBJ2-1; abundance: NA; v_gene: TRBV2
CDR3aa: CASSQDGDEQFF; CDR3nt: TGCGCCAGCAGCCAAGACGGGGATGAGCAGTTCTTC; d_gene: NA; j_gene: TRBJ2-1; abundance: NA; v_gene: TRBV4-3
CDR3aa: CASISAGTLGEKLFF; CDR3nt: TGTGCCAGCATTTCAGCCGGGACATTGGGTGAAAAACTGTTTTTT; d_gene: NA; j_gene: TRBJ1-4; abundance: NA; v_gene: TRBV28
CDR3aa: CASGAFGADTQYF; CDR3nt: TGTGCCAGTGGGGCCTTTGGAGCAGATACGCAGTATTTT; d_gene: NA; j_gene: TRBJ2-3; abundance: NA; v_gene: TRBV7-2
CDR3aa: CASSRLAGRAGETQYF; CDR3nt: TGTGCCAGCAGTCGGCTAGCGGGGAGAGCTGGGGAGACCCAGTACTTC; d_gene: TRBD2; j_gene: TRBJ2-5; abundance: NA; v_gene: TRBV25-1
CDR3aa: CASSILGTGGNQPQHF; CDR3nt: TGTGCCAGTAGTATTCTGGGGACAGGGGGCAATCAGCCCCAGCATTTT; d_gene: TRBD1; j_gene: TRBJ1-5; abundance: NA; v_gene: TRBV19
CDR3aa: CASSRNSGNTEAFF; CDR3nt: TGTGCCAGCAGCCGGAACTCAGGGAACACTGAAGCTTTCTTT; d_gene: NA; j_gene: TRBJ1-1; abundance: NA; v_gene: TRBV5-4
CDR3aa: CASSPTGSDEQYF; CDR3nt: TGTGCCAGCAGCCCAACAGGGTCGGACGAGCAGTACTTC; d_gene: NA; j_gene: TRBJ2-7; abundance: NA; v_gene: TRBV5-4
CDR3aa: CASSLLQGGYTF; CDR3nt: TGTGCCAGCAGTTTATTACAGGGGGGCTACACCTTC; d_gene: TRBD1; j_gene: TRBJ1-2; abundance: NA; v_gene: TRBV28
CDR3aa: CASSQRTANYGYTF; CDR3nt: TGTGCCAGCAGCCAGAGGACAGCCAACTATGGCTACACCTTC; d_gene: NA; j_gene: TRBJ1-2; abundance: NA; v_gene: TRBV6-5
CDR3aa: CASSSTGGNQPQHF; CDR3nt: TGTGCCAGCAGTTCGACAGGGGGCAATCAGCCCCAGCATTTT; d_gene: TRBD1; j_gene: TRBJ1-5; abundance: NA; v_gene: TRBV6-6
CDR3aa: CASSTNLAGGVETQYF; CDR3nt: TGTGCCAGCAGCACCAATCTAGCGGGGGGCGTGGAGACCCAGTACTTC; d_gene: TRBD2; j_gene: TRBJ2-5; abundance: NA; v_gene: TRBV7-2
CDR3aa: CASSQVASNTGELFF; CDR3nt: TGCGCCAGCAGCCAAGTCGCTAGTAACACCGGGGAGCTGTTTTTT; d_gene: NA; j_gene: TRBJ2-2; abundance: NA; v_gene: TRBV4-3
CDR3aa: CASSSTSGATKYQYF; CDR3nt: TGTGCCAGCAGTTCGACTAGCGGGGCGACCAAGTACCAGTATTTT; d_gene: TRBD2; j_gene: TRBJ2-3; abundance: NA; v_gene: TRBV6-5
CDR3aa: CASSLRGGSYEQYF; CDR3nt: TGTGCCAGCAGCTTACGGGGGGGCTCCTACGAGCAGTACTTC; d_gene: TRBD2; j_gene: TRBJ2-7; abundance: NA; v_gene: TRBV7-2
CDR3aa: CSVEAGQGVSYEQYF; CDR3nt: TGCAGCGTTGAGGCGGGACAGGGGGTCTCCTACGAGCAGTACTTC; d_gene: TRBD1; j_gene: TRBJ2-7; abundance: NA; v_gene: TRBV29-1
CDR3aa: CASSLGSGGVGTDTQYF; CDR3nt: TGCGCCAGCAGCTTGGGCTCTGGCGGGGTAGGCACAGATACGCAGTATTTT; d_gene: NA; j_gene: TRBJ2-3; abundance: NA; v_gene: TRBV5-1
CDR3aa: CASSLQGGWYEQYF; CDR3nt: TGTGCCAGTAGTCTTCAGGGTGGATGGTACGAGCAGTACTTC; d_gene: NA; j_gene: TRBJ2-7; abundance: once; v_gene: TRBV19
CDR3aa: CASSLAWQGDTEAFF; CDR3nt: TGCGCCAGCAGCTTGGCTTGGCAGGGGGACACTGAAGCTTTCTTT; d_gene: TRBD1; j_gene: TRBJ1-1; abundance: few; v_gene: TRBV5-1
CDR3aa: CASSVEGVDTGELFF; CDR3nt: TGTGCCAGCAGCGTAGAGGGGGTGGACACCGGGGAGCTGTTTTTT; d_gene: NA; j_gene: TRBJ2-2; abundance: NA; v_gene: TRBV9
CDR3aa: CASLAGASTDTQYF; CDR3nt: TGTGCCAGCCTAGCGGGAGCTAGCACAGATACGCAGTATTTT; d_gene: TRBD2; j_gene: TRBJ2-3; abundance: NA; v_gene: TRBV6-1
CDR3aa: CASRPHSSYQPQHF; CDR3nt: TGTGCCAGCAGGCCACACAGCAGCTATCAGCCCCAGCATTTT; d_gene: NA; j_gene: TRBJ1-5; abundance: NA; v_gene: TRBV28
CDR3aa: CASRVTENTEAFF; CDR3nt: TGTGCCAGCAGGGTTACAGAGAACACTGAAGCTTTCTTT; d_gene: NA; j_gene: TRBJ1-1; abundance: NA; v_gene: TRBV7-3
CDR3aa: CASSPGTGGIGELFF; CDR3nt: TGTGCCAGCTCACCGGGGACAGGGGGAATCGGGGAGCTGTTTTTT; d_gene: TRBD1; j_gene: TRBJ2-2; abundance: NA; v_gene: TRBV18
CDR3aa: CASSQPSLLLGNEQFF; CDR3nt: TGTGCCAGCAGCCAACCCTCCTTACTCCTCGGGAATGAGCAGTTCTTC; d_gene: NA; j_gene: TRBJ2-1; abundance: NA; v_gene: TRBV11-1
CDR3aa: CASSFRQRGQGNTEAFF; CDR3nt: TGTGCCAGCAGCTTCCGACAAAGGGGACAGGGGAACACTGAAGCTTTCTTT; d_gene: TRBD1; j_gene: TRBJ1-1; abundance: NA; v_gene: TRBV7-2
CDR3aa: CASTRDRGSPGELFF; CDR3nt: TGTGCCAGTACTAGGGACAGGGGGTCACCCGGGGAGCTGTTTTTT; d_gene: TRBD1; j_gene: TRBJ2-2; abundance: NA; v_gene: TRBV19
CDR3aa: CASSSAPGQGVGETQYF; CDR3nt: TGCGCCAGCAGCTCGGCCCCGGGACAGGGGGTGGGAGAGACCCAGTACTTC; d_gene: TRBD1; j_gene: TRBJ2-5; abundance: NA; v_gene: TRBV5-1
CDR3aa: CASSKENRGNYGYTF; CDR3nt: TGTGCCAGCAGTAAGGAGAACAGGGGTAACTATGGCTACACCTTC; d_gene: TRBD1; j_gene: TRBJ1-2; abundance: NA; v_gene: TRBV6-5
CDR3aa: CASSVRSTDTQYF; CDR3nt: TGTGCCAGCAGTGTTAGAAGCACAGATACGCAGTATTTT; d_gene: NA; j_gene: TRBJ2-3; abundance: NA; v_gene: TRBV2
CDR3aa: CASNLGRAGEQYF; CDR3nt: TGTGCCAGCAATCTGGGCAGGGCAGGTGAGCAGTACTTC; d_gene: NA; j_gene: TRBJ2-5; abundance: once; v_gene: TRBV5-4